One sample yielded the 4 T cell receptor beta chains listed below, sequenced in a study of T cell responses to AZD1222 COVID-19 vaccine (dated by TCRdb to the early 2020s). Preparation of the library involved the immunoSEQ multiplex PCR assay. TCRdb obtained this table from immuneACCESS and retained in-frame rearrangements with V and J assigned. These tables miss some clones; where compared with another copy, unresolved V genes account for less than half of the shortfall, and the remainder is unexplained. This sample gives approximately 150,000 clones in total; about 90% of them show up just once. Roughly 4.7% of the sample rests with the top ten. Sample time point, as interpreted from the label and publication: baseline before first vaccination. The sample here was peripheral blood, taken on day 0 of AZD1222 vaccination. Source of these receptors: an adult in good health.

A single count supports this clone. The rearrangement links TRBV28 to TRBJ2-5, with a weak D call TRBD2 (6 bases). Trimming pared 7 bases from V and 5 bases from J, leaving 11 bases between. The CDR3 runs to 12 residues. From germline, CDR1 is MDHEN and CDR2 SYDVKM. The CDR3 DNA is TGTGCCAGCAATATAGGGAGGGAGACCCAGTACTTC. Protein sequence: CASNIGRETQYF.

The chain carries TRBV7-2 and TRBJ2-2, with TRBD1 identical over 7 bases. The CDR3 runs to 15 residues. V trimming: 1 base; J trimming: 5 bases; junction bases outside the gene matches: 4. Germline-derived CDR1 and CDR2 are SGHTA and FQGNSA. CDR3: CASSLVGTETGELFF. CDR3 DNA sequence: TGTGCCAGCAGCTTAGTTGGGACAGAGACCGGGGAGCTGTTTTTT.

J is TRBJ1-6 and V is TRBV19, with 11 nucleotides matching TRBD1. J was trimmed by 9 bases and V by 4 bases; bases with no gene match: 5. This CDR3 comprises 15 residues. Germline V CDR1 and CDR2: LNHDA, SQIVND (reference sequence). CDR3 DNA sequence: TGTGCCAGTAGTACGACCGGGACAGGGGGTTCACCCCTCCACTTT. Translating it yields CASSTTGTGGSPLHF.

The V and J genes are TRBV5-1 and TRBJ2-7; D is possibly TRBD1 (5 bases). The ends were cut back, 0 bases at V and 3 bases at J, with 13 bases in the middle. The CDR3 runs 15 residues. CDR1 SGHRS and CDR2 YFSETQ come from the germline V gene. Written as DNA, the CDR3 is TGCGCCAGCAGCTTGGTGGCAGGGAACTACTACGAGCAGTACTTC. This gives the protein CASSLVAGNYYEQYF.